This T cell receptor beta chain was captured in a study of monozygotic twins with inflammatory bowel disease. Study-level findings and limits: Any single strong signal or clonotype tied to IBD lacked support.

TCRdb reprocessed the 5' RACE reads, keeping one entry per CDR3 protein, no DNA. The table lists fewer than 450,000 distinct CDR3 sequences. As regards this clonotype: Its antigen remains unidentified.

The sequenced material came from blood. The origin of this receptor is a human donor with ulcerative colitis or Crohn's disease, or a healthy co-twin of an affected twin (not recorded which).

CDR3 sequence reads: CASSPDLRAGVVPYEQYF. The chain joins TRBV4-2 to TRBJ2-7; the TCRdb D gene call, TRBD2, has no DNA to confirm it. CDR1 and CDR2 (germline): LGHNA, YNFKEQ. The CDR3 spans 18 residues.